The sequence of this T cell receptor beta chain was determined in a study of beta chain features in type 1 diabetes. General study results and limits: At VDJ recombination sites, type 1 diabetes patients had fewer insertions and more deleted nucleotides. For cells with high TCR expression, cDNA sequencing could yield over-representation. Whatever favoring of shorter templates PCR might show would apply equally to patients and controls.

Of note for this clone: Antigen unknown.

The CDR3 has 18 amino acids. The V and J ends lost 8 bases and 3 bases, in that order; junction bases with no gene match: 22. Germline lookup yields CDR1 MNHEY and CDR2 SMNVEV (reference sequence). As every portion of the isolated RNA was reverse transcribed, the sequencing read expressed TCRB transcripts. Method: immunoSEQ multiplex PCR; TCRdb's copy keeps in-frame clones and lacks some. The data show fewer than 650,000 clones, around 15% seen once. This sequence was found in a man younger than 35 in good health. The genes are TRBV27 and TRBJ2-7; 7 nucleotides match TRBD2. The sample taken for sequencing was naive CD4+ T cells from blood. The CDR3 loop reads CASSRSSGGSGRGYEQYF. The CDR3 nucleotides are TGTGCCAGCTCCCGGTCGTCGGGAGGCTCGGGACGGGGCTACGAGCAGTACTTC.